This TCR beta chain originates from a study of cytomegalovirus exposure and HLA in healthy donors. The junction had 5 bases not matched to a gene; V was cut back by 5 bases and J by 2 bases. The CDR3 contains 15 residues. Germline CDR1 reads SGHNT; CDR2 reads YENEEA. Healthy donors of bone marrow made up the group. Study-wide findings and caveats: An ancestry cluster, one associated with Asian ancestry, reportedly showed fewer N-insertions than the approximately 670-donor mean in a later analysis.

Worth noting for this clone: Antigen: not known. The same CDR3 also results from other DNA sequences found in this sample.

Primers for the PCR totalled 60 Vbeta and 13 Jbeta. TCRdb keeps only in-frame clones here, not all; method: immunoSEQ multiplex PCR. Of some 150,000 clones listed, 70% to 80% are singletons. The sequenced sample was PBMCs. This rearrangement joins TRBV11-3 to TRBJ1-3; 8 bases agree with TRBD1. This TCR came from a woman in her thirties or forties in good health and CMV-seronegative. The CDR3 region is CASSPGQGPGNTIYF. The CDR3 nucleotides are TGTGCCAGCAGCCCAGGACAGGGCCCTGGAAACACCATATATTTT.